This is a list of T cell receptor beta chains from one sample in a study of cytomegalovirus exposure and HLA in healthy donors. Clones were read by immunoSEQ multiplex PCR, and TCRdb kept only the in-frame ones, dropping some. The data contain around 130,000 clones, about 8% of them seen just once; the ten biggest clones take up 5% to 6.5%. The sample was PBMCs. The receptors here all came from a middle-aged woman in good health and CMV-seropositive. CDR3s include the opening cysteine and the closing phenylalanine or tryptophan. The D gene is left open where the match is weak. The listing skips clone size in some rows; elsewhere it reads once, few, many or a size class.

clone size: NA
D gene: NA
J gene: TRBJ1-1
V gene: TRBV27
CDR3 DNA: TGTGCCAGCAGTTTGGCAAAGAACACTGAAGCTTTCTTT
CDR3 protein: CASSLAKNTEAFF

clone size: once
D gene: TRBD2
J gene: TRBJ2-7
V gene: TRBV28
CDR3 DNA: TGTGCCAGCAGTTCCGGGACTAGCGACTTCTACGAGCAGTACTTC
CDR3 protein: CASSSGTSDFYEQYF

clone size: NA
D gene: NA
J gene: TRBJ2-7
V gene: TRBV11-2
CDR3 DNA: TGTGCCAGCAGCTTGCCAGGAGGCTCACACGAGCAGTACTTC
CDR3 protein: CASSLPGGSHEQYF

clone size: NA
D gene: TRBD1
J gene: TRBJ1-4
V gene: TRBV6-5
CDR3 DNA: TGTGCCAGCAGTTACTCCAGGGGGGTTGAAAAACTGTTTTTT
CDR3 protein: CASSYSRGVEKLFF

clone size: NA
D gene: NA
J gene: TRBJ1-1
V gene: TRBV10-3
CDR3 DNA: TGTGCCATCACGTCGAGGCAAAACACTGAAGCTTTCTTT
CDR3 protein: CAITSRQNTEAFF

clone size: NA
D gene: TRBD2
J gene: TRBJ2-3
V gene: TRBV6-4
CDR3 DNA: TGTGCCAGCAGTGAACTAGCGGGGGGTGCAGATACGCAGTATTTT
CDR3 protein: CASSELAGGADTQYF

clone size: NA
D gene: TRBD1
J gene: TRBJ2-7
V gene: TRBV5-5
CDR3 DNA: TGTGCCAGCAGCCAGGACAGGGGGCTAGAGCAGTACTTC
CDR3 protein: CASSQDRGLEQYF

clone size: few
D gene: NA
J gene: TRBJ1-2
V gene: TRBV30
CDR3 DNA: TGTGCCTGGCGTACTTCGACAGGACTAGTATGGTATGGCTACACCTTC
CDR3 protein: CAWRTSTGLVWYGYTF

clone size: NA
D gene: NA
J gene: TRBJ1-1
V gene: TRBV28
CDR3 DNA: TGTGCCGCTGGGGGGGGAATGAACACTGAAGCTTTCTTT
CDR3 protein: CAAGGGMNTEAFF

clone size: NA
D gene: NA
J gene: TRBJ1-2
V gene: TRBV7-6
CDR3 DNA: TGTGCCAGCAGCTTAAACGGAGAGGGCTACACCTTC
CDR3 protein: CASSLNGEGYTF

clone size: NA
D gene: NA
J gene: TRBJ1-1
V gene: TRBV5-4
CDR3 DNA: TGTGCCAGCAGCTTGCCGGGAATGAACACTGAAGCTTTCTTT
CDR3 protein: CASSLPGMNTEAFF

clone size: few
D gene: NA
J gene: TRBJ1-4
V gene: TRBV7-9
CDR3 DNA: TGTGCCAGCAGCTCCAACACCTTAGAAAAACTGTTTTTT
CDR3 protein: CASSSNTLEKLFF

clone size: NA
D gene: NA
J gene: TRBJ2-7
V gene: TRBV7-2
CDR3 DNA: TGTGCCAGCAGCTTTCTGTCCTACGAGCAGTACTTC
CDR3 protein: CASSFLSYEQYF

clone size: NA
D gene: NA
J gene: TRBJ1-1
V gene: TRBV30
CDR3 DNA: TGCGCCTGGAGTGTACAGGGATGGACTGAAGCTTTCTTT
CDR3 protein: CAWSVQGWTEAFF

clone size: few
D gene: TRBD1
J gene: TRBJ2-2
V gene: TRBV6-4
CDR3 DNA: TGTGCCAGCAGTGACTCAGACAGGGACACCGGGGAGCTGTTTTTT
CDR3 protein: CASSDSDRDTGELFF

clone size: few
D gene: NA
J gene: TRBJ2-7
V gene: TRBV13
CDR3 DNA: TGTGCCAGCAGCTCCTTAGGAGGGCACGAGCAGTACTTC
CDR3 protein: CASSSLGGHEQYF

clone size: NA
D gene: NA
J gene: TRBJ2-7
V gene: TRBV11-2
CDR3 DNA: TGTGCCAGCAGCTTAGTACAGGGATCCTACGAGCAGTACTTC
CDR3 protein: CASSLVQGSYEQYF

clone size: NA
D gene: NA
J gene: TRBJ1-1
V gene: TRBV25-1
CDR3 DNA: TGTGCCAGCAGTGTGGCGGGGAACACTGAAGCTTTCTTT
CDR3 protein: CASSVAGNTEAFF

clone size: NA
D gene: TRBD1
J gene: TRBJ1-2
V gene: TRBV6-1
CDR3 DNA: TGTGCCAGCAGTCCTAGACAGGGGGCCAACTATGGCTACACCTTC
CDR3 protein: CASSPRQGANYGYTF

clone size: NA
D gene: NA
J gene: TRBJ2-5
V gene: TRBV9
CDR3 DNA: TGTGCCAGCAGCGGAAGGGGGGGAGACGAGACCCAGTACTTC
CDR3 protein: CASSGRGGDETQYF

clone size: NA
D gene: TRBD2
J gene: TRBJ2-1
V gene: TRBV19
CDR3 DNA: TGTGCCAGTAGTTTCGGTAGCGGGGGCCTCTACAATGAGCAGTTCTTC
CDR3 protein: CASSFGSGGLYNEQFF

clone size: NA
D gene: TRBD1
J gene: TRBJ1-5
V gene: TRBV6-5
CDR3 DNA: TGTGCCAGCAGCCTCAGACAGGGAAGTCAGCCCCAGCATTTT
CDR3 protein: CASSLRQGSQPQHF

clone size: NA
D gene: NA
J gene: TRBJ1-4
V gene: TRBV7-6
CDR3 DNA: TGTGCCAGCAGCTTACAACCACGGACTACTAATGAAAAACTGTTTTTT
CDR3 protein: CASSLQPRTTNEKLFF

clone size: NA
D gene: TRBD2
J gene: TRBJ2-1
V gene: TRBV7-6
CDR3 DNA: TGTGCCAGCAGCCGGACTAGCGGGGGGCACAATGAGCAGTTCTTC
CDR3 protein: CASSRTSGGHNEQFF

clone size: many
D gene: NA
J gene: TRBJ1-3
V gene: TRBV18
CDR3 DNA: TGTGCCAGCTCAGCAGGGGCTGGAAACACCATATATTTT
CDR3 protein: CASSAGAGNTIYF

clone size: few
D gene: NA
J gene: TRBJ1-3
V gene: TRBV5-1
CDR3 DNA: TGCGCCAGCAGCTTGCAATACCAGGTCTCTGGAAACACCATATATTTT
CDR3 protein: CASSLQYQVSGNTIYF

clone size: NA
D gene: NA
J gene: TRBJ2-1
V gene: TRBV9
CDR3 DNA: TGTGCCAGCAGCGCGGCAGGGGAATCCTACAATGAGCAGTTCTTC
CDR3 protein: CASSAAGESYNEQFF

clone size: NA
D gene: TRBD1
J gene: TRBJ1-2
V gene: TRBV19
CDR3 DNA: TGTGCCAGTACTCAGGGACAGGGGGCTCTGGGGGATGGCTACACCTTC
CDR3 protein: CASTQGQGALGDGYTF

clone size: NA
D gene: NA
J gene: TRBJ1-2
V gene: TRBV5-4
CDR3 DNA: TGTGCCAGCAGCTTGGGCAGGAATACTAACTATGGCTACACCTTC
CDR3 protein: CASSLGRNTNYGYTF

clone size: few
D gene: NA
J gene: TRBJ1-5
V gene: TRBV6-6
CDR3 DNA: TGTGCCAGCAGTTACTCAACAGGGCAGCCCCAGCATTTT
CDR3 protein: CASSYSTGQPQHF

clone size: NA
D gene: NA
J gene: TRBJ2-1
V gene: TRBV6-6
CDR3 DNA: TGTGCCATTCGGGGGTCCCCGGGGAATGAGCAGTTCTTC
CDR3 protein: CAIRGSPGNEQFF

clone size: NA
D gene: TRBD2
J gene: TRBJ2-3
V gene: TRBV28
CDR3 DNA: TGTGCCAGCAGTTTAATAACTAGCGGTGGAGTGAGTACGCAGTATTTT
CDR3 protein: CASSLITSGGVSTQYF

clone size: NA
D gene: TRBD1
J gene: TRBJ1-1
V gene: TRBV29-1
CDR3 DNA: TGCAGCGCTGAAGTGACAGGGGGCCAAGCTTTCTTT
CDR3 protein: CSAEVTGGQAFF

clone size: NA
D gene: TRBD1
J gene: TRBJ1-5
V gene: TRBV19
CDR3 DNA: TGTGCCAGTAGTATAAGAAGGGGGCAAGGGAATCAGCCCCAGCATTTT
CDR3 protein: CASSIRRGQGNQPQHF

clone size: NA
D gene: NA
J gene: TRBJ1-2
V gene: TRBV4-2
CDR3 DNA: TGTGCCAGCAGCCATGGAGGGAGAGCTAACTATGGCTACACCTTC
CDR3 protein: CASSHGGRANYGYTF

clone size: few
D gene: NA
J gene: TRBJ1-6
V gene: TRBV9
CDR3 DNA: TGTGCCAGCAGCGTAGCCAGTATCTCACCCCTCCACTTT
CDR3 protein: CASSVASISPLHF

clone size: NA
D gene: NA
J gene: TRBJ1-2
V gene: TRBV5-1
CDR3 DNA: TGCGCCAGCAGCTTGAATAGAGTAGCAGGGCCTAACTATGGCTACACCTTC
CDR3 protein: CASSLNRVAGPNYGYTF

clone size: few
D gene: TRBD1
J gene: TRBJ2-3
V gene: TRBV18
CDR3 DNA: TGTGCCAGCTCACCGGGACAGGACACAGATACGCAGTATTTT
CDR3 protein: CASSPGQDTDTQYF

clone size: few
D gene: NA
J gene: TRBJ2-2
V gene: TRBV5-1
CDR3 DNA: TGCGCCAGCGCACCCAGCGGATCCTTATCCGGGGAGCTGTTTTTT
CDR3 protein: CASAPSGSLSGELFF

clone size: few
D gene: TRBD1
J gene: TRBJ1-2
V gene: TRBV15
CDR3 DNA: TGTGCCACCAGCATAGGGGGCAGGCACTATGGCTACACCTTC
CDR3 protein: CATSIGGRHYGYTF